This paragraph reports one TCR beta chain. What it binds is unknown. Clones were read by immunoSEQ multiplex PCR, and TCRdb kept only the in-frame ones, dropping some. The sample yields 65,000 to 95,000 clones, over 85% seen once. The sample originates from a study of identifying expanded T cells in peripheral blood. Regarding the study as a whole: Technical replicates showed about 1.1 changed clones; two weeks 15 to 20; four weeks 19.

Germline values: CDR1 SGHRS, CDR2 YFSETQ. The CDR3 covers 14 residues. V was cut by 0 bases and J by 4 bases, with 10 bases left in between. No infections or other immune events were documented during collection. This TCR derives from a person between 18 and 75 years old in good health. The chain has TRBV5-1 and TRBJ1-2; D is possibly TRBD1 (5 bases). Source material: blood. CDR3 bases: TGCGCCAGCAGCTTGGGACAGCCACGCTATGGCTACACCTTC. It specifies CASSLGQPRYGYTF.